These T cell receptor beta chains were read from a single sample in a study of beta chain features in type 1 diabetes. TCRdb's table, derived via immunoSEQ multiplex PCR, lists solely in-frame clones and lacks some. Of about 320,000 clones in the sample, around 15% are singletons; the top ten hold over 5.5%. The material sequenced was central memory CD4+ T cells from blood. The receptors were sampled from a man in his thirties or forties in good health. The CDR3 runs from the conserved cysteine through the conserved F or W. The order of the fields is V gene, D gene, J gene, CDR3 protein. D genes are given only for firm matches.

v_call: TRBV10-3
d_call: TRBD1
j_call: TRBJ1-3
cdr3_aa: CASSQGQGRTIYF

v_call: TRBV6-5
d_call: .
j_call: TRBJ1-1
cdr3_aa: CASSRDTNTEAFF

v_call: TRBV5-4
d_call: .
j_call: TRBJ1-2
cdr3_aa: CASSLNGDLPGGYTF

v_call: TRBV19
d_call: .
j_call: TRBJ2-7
cdr3_aa: CASSTGQKNLAYEQYF

v_call: TRBV9
d_call: TRBD1
j_call: TRBJ1-2
cdr3_aa: CASSSPGQGPRGYTF

v_call: TRBV11-2
d_call: TRBD1
j_call: TRBJ2-6
cdr3_aa: CASRQGEGANVLTF

v_call: TRBV7-2
d_call: .
j_call: TRBJ2-7
cdr3_aa: CASSLYYEQYF

v_call: TRBV7-2
d_call: TRBD2
j_call: TRBJ2-1
cdr3_aa: CASSWTSGGSFF

v_call: TRBV19
d_call: .
j_call: TRBJ2-3
cdr3_aa: CASSMGQGQDTQYF

v_call: TRBV2
d_call: TRBD1
j_call: TRBJ2-1
cdr3_aa: CASKNRGFYNEQFF

v_call: TRBV10-1
d_call: .
j_call: TRBJ1-1
cdr3_aa: CASSESIGGITEAFF

v_call: TRBV27
d_call: TRBD1
j_call: TRBJ1-2
cdr3_aa: CASSFRGGAGGYTF

v_call: TRBV19
d_call: .
j_call: TRBJ2-1
cdr3_aa: CASTNTPIPYNEQFF

v_call: TRBV18
d_call: .
j_call: TRBJ2-5
cdr3_aa: CASSSGQTSGAQYF

v_call: TRBV19
d_call: .
j_call: TRBJ2-2
cdr3_aa: CASSMGNTGELFF

v_call: TRBV7-9
d_call: TRBD1
j_call: TRBJ2-7
cdr3_aa: CASSLGPGGEQYF

v_call: TRBV18
d_call: .
j_call: TRBJ1-2
cdr3_aa: CASSPGRLVGRVGYGYTF

v_call: TRBV9
d_call: .
j_call: TRBJ2-1
cdr3_aa: CASSVVGENYNEQFF

v_call: TRBV10-3
d_call: TRBD2
j_call: TRBJ2-2
cdr3_aa: CAISEFTSGSTGELFF

v_call: TRBV7-9
d_call: .
j_call: TRBJ1-1
cdr3_aa: CASSFRGSTVLNTEAFF

v_call: TRBV5-4
d_call: .
j_call: TRBJ2-3
cdr3_aa: CASSSEMGGADTQYF

v_call: TRBV5-4
d_call: TRBD1
j_call: TRBJ2-5
cdr3_aa: CASSRDRGKEETQYF

v_call: TRBV29-1
d_call: .
j_call: TRBJ1-1
cdr3_aa: CRHEWGNTEAFF

v_call: TRBV11-2
d_call: TRBD1
j_call: TRBJ2-5
cdr3_aa: CASSLSGTGTETQYF

v_call: TRBV10-3
d_call: TRBD2
j_call: TRBJ2-1
cdr3_aa: CAISATSGSLFF

v_call: TRBV7-2
d_call: .
j_call: TRBJ1-3
cdr3_aa: CASSSLPGTGNTIYF

v_call: TRBV6-5
d_call: .
j_call: TRBJ2-1
cdr3_aa: CASSRGTADNEQFF